This passage covers 16 T cell receptor beta chains from one sample sequenced in a study of Tregs in tolerant kidney transplant recipients. The method was immunoSEQ multiplex PCR; TCRdb's version includes in-frame clones alone and lacks a portion of them. The repertoire holds approximately 60,000 clones, with more than 95% as singletons. This specimen was Tregs from blood, taken before the transplant. The receptor set was obtained from a human donor who received a combined kidney and bone marrow transplant.

This chain connects TRBV4-2 to TRBJ1-4; possibly TRBD1 for D (6 bases). CDR3 length: 15 amino acids. Germline-derived CDR1 and CDR2 are LGHNA and YNFKEQ. V was cut by 1 base and J by 4 bases, with 10 bases left in between. CDR3 nucleotides: TGTGCCAGCAGCCAAGTGGTGGACAGTAATGAAAAACTGTTTTTT. It encodes CASSQVVDSNEKLFF.

The rearrangement uses TRBV25-1 and TRBJ1-2; weak D call: TRBD1 (6 bases). Germline V lookup: CDR1 MGHDK, CDR2 SYGVNS. CDR3 size: 15 residues. The V and J ends lost 2 bases and 5 bases respectively, with 15 bases between them. CDR3 loop: CASSETTGSGYGYTF. The CDR3 nucleotides are TGTGCCAGCAGTGAAACAACAGGGTCAGGATATGGCTACACCTTC.

The gene calls are TRBV5-1 and TRBJ1-2; a weak D match, TRBD1 (5 bases). The CDR3 contains 13 residues. The V and J ends lost 3 bases and 5 bases respectively, with 11 bases between them. Germline V gene sequence: CDR1 SGHRS, CDR2 YFSETQ. The CDR3 region is CASSSDSLYGYTF. The CDR3 bases are TGCGCCAGCAGCTCAGACAGTCTTTATGGCTACACCTTC. The full variable domain, in which reference TRBV5-1 and TRBJ1-2 provide the parts outside the CDR3, is KAGVTQTPRYLIKTRGQQVTLSCSPISGHRSVSWYQQTPGQGLQFLFEYFSETQRNKGNFPGRFSGRQFSNSRSEMNVSTLELGDSALYLCASSSDSLYGYTFGSGTRLTVV.

This chain links TRBV5-5 with TRBJ1-1; 11 bases match TRBD1. The germline V gene encodes CDR1 SGHKS and CDR2 YYEKEE (reference sequence). Unmatched junction bases numbered 1, after V lost 2 bases and J lost 1 base. The CDR3 has 15 residues. The DNA of the CDR3 is TGTGCCAGCAGCTTAGGGACAGGGGGGAACACTGAAGCTTTCTTT. The encoded protein is CASSLGTGGNTEAFF. Full variable domain (outside the CDR3, taken from reference TRBV5-5 and TRBJ1-1): DAGVTQSPTHLIKTRGQQVTLRCSPISGHKSVSWYQQVLGQGPQFIFQYYEKEERGRGNFPDRFSARQFPNYSSELNVNALLLGDSALYLCASSLGTGGNTEAFFGQGTRLTVV.

This chain uses TRBV11-2 with TRBJ1-2; TRBD1 matches at 7 bases. The junction had 4 bases not matched to a gene; V was cut back by 4 bases and J by 2 bases. The CDR3 contains 14 residues. The germline CDR1 and CDR2 sequences are SGHAT and FQNNGV. The CDR3 spells CASSYDRANYGYTF. DNA for the CDR3: TGTGCCAGCAGCTACGACAGGGCGAACTATGGCTACACCTTC.

V and J are TRBV2 and TRBJ2-4; D call uncertain. The V gene lost 6 bases and the J gene lost 0 bases, with 9 bases spanning the gap. The germline CDR1 and CDR2 sequences are SNHLY and FYNNEI. The CDR3 runs 14 residues. The CDR3 spells CASRAKVAKNIQYF. The CDR3 region has the DNA TGTGCCAGCAGGGCCAAAGTAGCCAAAAACATTCAGTACTTC.

The chain joins TRBV27 to TRBJ2-5; D is perhaps TRBD1 (5 bases). The germline V gene has CDR1 MNHEY and CDR2 SMNVEV (reference sequence). This CDR3 comprises 14 residues. The ends were cut back, 6 bases at V and 3 bases at J, with 14 bases in the middle. CDR3 sequence reads: CASRRFGREETQYF. In nucleotides, the CDR3 is TGTGCCAGCAGACGCTTCGGCAGGGAAGAGACCCAGTACTTC.

The rearrangement uses TRBV5-5 and TRBJ2-7, with TRBD1 matching over 7 bases. Per the germline V gene, CDR1 is SGHKS and CDR2 is YYEKEE (reference sequence). After removal of 0 bases from V and 2 bases from J, the junction contained 8 bases not matched to a gene. This CDR3 has 16 residues. The CDR3 sequence is CASSLGGAGGAYEQYF. CDR3 coding DNA: TGTGCCAGCAGCTTGGGGGGCGCAGGGGGAGCCTACGAGCAGTACTTC.

J is TRBJ2-7 and V is TRBV11-2; possibly TRBD2 for D (6 bases). From germline, CDR1 is SGHAT and CDR2 FQNNGV. CDR3 size: 14 residues. Deletions cut 3 bases from V and 3 bases from J, with 12 bases between. The CDR3 loop reads CASSLAGRVYEQYF. CDR3 nucleotides: TGTGCCAGCAGCTTGGCGGGAAGGGTCTACGAGCAGTACTTC.

The chain joins TRBV29-1 to TRBJ2-3, with 7 nucleotides matching TRBD2. The CDR3 length is 15 residues. Looked up from germline, CDR1 is SQVTM and CDR2 is ANQGSEA. After removal of 5 bases from V and 2 bases from J, the junction contained 10 bases not matched to a gene. CDR3 loop: CSVSTIGGNTDTQYF. CDR3 nucleotide sequence: TGCAGCGTTTCCACGATCGGGGGGAACACAGATACGCAGTATTTT.

This chain connects TRBV5-5 to TRBJ1-1; weak D call: TRBD1 (5 bases). Germline V gene lookup returns CDR1 SGHKS and CDR2 YYEKEE (reference sequence). V dropped 1 base and J dropped 5 bases, with 15 bases sitting between them. The length of the CDR3 is 15 residues. The CDR3 DNA reads TGTGCCAGCAGCTTGTACGGTACACAGGCAACTGAAGCTTTCTTT. Residues: CASSLYGTQATEAFF.

V and J are TRBV5-6 and TRBJ2-1; 9 bases agree with TRBD2. Germline V gene sequence: CDR1 SGHDT, CDR2 YYEEEE. The CDR3 length is 16 residues. V lost 1 base to trimming and J lost 7 bases; unmatched junction nucleotides: 9. The CDR3 nucleotides read TGTGCCAGCAGCTTGTATGGGACTAGCTCATGGAATGAGCAGTTCTTC. This encodes CASSLYGTSSWNEQFF. The whole variable domain, filled in from reference TRBV5-6 and TRBJ2-1, reads DAGVTQSPTHLIKTRGQQVTLRCSPKSGHDTVSWYQQALGQGPQFIFQYYEEEERQRGNFPDRFSGHQFPNYSSELNVNALLLGDSALYLCASSLYGTSSWNEQFFGPGTRLTVL.

The gene calls are TRBV7-9 and TRBJ1-6; D uncertain. Germline CDR1 is SEHNR and CDR2 is FQNEAQ (reference sequence). This CDR3 has 16 residues. Trimming pared 4 bases from V and 6 bases from J, leaving 16 bases between. In nucleotides, the CDR3 is TGTGCCAGCAGCTCGGAGATGGGTATTATTAATTCACCCCTCCACTTT. It translates to CASSSEMGIINSPLHF.

The rearrangement links TRBV6-5 to TRBJ2-7; 12 bases fit TRBD1. Looked up from germline, CDR1 is MNHEY and CDR2 is SVGAGI. Germline trimming cut 5 bases from V and 4 bases from J; bases unmatched to any gene: 6. This CDR3 is 15 amino acids long. Written as DNA, the CDR3 is TGTGCCAGCAGTAGGGGGACAGGGGGCTCGTACGAGCAGTACTTC. It codes for CASSRGTGGSYEQYF.

This chain joins TRBV19 and TRBJ2-1; 8 positions match TRBD2. V lost 6 bases to trimming and J lost 12 bases; unmatched junction nucleotides: 4. This CDR3 contains 11 residues. The V gene's germline CDR1 is LNHDA and CDR2 SQIVND (reference sequence). CDR3 DNA: TGTGCCAGTAGCCCCGGGACTAGGCAGTTCTTC. Translating gives CASSPGTRQFF.

The chain combines TRBV7-9 with TRBJ2-2; 8 positions agree with TRBD2. Losses at the gene ends were 4 bases for V and 3 bases for J; bases not matched to a gene: 4. Germline CDR1 SEHNR, CDR2 FQNEAQ (reference sequence). The length of the CDR3 is 15 residues. As DNA, the CDR3 is TGTGCCAGCAGCTCCCGACTAGCGTACACCGGGGAGCTGTTTTTT. Protein product: CASSSRLAYTGELFF.